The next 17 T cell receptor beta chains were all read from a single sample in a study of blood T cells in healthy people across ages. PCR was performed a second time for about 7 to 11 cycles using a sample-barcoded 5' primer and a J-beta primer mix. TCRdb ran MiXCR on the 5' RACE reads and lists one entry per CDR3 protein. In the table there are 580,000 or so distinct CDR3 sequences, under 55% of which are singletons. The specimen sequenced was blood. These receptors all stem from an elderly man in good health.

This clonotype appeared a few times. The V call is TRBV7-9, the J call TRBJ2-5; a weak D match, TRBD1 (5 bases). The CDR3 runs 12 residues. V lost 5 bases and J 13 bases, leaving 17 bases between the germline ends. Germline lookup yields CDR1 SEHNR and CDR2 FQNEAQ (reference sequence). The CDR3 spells CASSPGFSAMYF. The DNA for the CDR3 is TGTGCCAGCAGCCCAGGGTTTTCGGCAATGTACTTC.

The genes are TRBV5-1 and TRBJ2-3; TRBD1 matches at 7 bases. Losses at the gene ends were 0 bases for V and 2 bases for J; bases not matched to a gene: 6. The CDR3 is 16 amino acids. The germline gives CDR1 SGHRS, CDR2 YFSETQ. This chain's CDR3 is CASSLVTGRPTDTQYF. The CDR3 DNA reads TGCGCCAGCAGCTTGGTGACAGGGCGGCCCACAGATACGCAGTATTTT.

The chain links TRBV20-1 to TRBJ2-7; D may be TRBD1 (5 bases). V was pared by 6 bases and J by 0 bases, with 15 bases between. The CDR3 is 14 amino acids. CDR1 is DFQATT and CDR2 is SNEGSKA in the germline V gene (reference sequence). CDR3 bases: TGCAGTGCCCGTCCCTTGGACAACTCCTACGAGCAGTACTTC. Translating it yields CSARPLDNSYEQYF.

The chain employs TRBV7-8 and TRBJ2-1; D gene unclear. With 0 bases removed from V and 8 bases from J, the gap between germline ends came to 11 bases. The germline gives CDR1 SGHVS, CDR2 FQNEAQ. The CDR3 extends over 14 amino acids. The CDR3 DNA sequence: TGTGCCAGCAGCTTAGCCAGCAGGAGAGATGAGCAGTTCTTC. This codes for CASSLASRRDEQFF.

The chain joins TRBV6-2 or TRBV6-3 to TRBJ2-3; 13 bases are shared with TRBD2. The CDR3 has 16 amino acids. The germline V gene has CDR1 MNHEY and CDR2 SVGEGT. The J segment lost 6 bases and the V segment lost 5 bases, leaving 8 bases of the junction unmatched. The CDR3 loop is CASSPWTSGSYDTQYF. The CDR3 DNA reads TGTGCCAGCAGTCCCTGGACTAGCGGGAGCTACGATACGCAGTATTTT.

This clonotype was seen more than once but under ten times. The DNA for the CDR3 is TGTGCCATCAGTGGACAGAATGAGACCCAGTACTTC. This gives the protein CAISGQNETQYF. V gene TRBV10-3 combines with J gene TRBJ2-5; D is possibly TRBD1 (5 bases). The germline V gene encodes CDR1 ENHRY and CDR2 SYGVKD. This CDR3 contains 12 residues. V was clipped by 4 bases and J by 5 bases, with 8 bases between them.

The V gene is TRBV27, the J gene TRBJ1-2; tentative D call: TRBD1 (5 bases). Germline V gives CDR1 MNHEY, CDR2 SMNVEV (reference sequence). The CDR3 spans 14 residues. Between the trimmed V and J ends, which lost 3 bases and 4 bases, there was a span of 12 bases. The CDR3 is CASSFGALGYGYTF. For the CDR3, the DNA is TGTGCCAGCAGTTTCGGGGCCTTGGGCTATGGCTACACCTTC.

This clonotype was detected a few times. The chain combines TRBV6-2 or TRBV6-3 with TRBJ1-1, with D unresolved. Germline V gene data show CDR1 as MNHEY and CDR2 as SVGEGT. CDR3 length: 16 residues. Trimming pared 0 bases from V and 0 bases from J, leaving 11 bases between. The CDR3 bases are TGTGCCAGCAGTTACTCCCCCCAGACGATGAACACTGAAGCTTTCTTT. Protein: CASSYSPQTMNTEAFF.

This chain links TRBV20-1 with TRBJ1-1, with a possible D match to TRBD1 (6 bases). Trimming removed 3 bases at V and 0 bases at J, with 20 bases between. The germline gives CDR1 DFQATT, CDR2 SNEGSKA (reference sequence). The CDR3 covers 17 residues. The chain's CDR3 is CSASPGGDSTLNTEAFF. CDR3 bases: TGCAGTGCTAGTCCGGGGGGCGACTCCACTCTGAACACTGAAGCTTTCTTT.

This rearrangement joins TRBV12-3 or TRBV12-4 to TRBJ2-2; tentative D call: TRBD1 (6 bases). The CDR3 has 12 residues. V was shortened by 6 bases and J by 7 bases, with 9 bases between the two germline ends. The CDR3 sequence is CASRTGIGELFF. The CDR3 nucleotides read TGTGCCAGCAGAACAGGGATCGGGGAGCTGTTTTTT.

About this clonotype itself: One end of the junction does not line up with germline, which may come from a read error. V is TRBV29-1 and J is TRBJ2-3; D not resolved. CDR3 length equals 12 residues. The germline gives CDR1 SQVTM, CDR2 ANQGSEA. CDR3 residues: CGVESSRDTQYF. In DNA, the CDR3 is TGCGGCGTTGAATCATCCCGCGATACGCAGTATTTT.

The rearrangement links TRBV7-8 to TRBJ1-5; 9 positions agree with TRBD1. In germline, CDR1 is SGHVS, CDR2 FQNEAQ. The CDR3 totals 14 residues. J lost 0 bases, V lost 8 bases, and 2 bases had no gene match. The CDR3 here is CASGTGISNQPQHF. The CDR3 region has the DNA TGTGCCAGCGGGACAGGGATTAGCAATCAGCCCCAGCATTTT. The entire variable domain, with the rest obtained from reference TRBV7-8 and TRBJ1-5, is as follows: GAGVSQSPRYKVAKRGQDVALRCDPISGHVSLFWYQQALGQGPEFLTYFQNEAQLDKSGLPSDRFFAERPEGSVSTLKIQRTQQEDSAVYLCASGTGISNQPQHFGDGTRLSIL.

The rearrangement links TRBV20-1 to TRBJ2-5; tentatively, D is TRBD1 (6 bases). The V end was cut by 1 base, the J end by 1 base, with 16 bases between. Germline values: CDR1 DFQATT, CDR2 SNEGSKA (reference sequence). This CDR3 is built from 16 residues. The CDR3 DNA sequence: TGCAGTGCTAGAGCCGAAACCAGGGGACCCCAAGAGACCCAGTACTTC. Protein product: CSARAETRGPQETQYF.

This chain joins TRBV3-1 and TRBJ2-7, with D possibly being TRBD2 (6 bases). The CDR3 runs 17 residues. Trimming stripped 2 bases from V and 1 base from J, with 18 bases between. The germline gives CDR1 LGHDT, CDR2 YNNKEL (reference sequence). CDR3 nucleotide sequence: TGTGCCAGCAGCCAACACGGGGGTATTGGTAGTTCCTACGAGCAGTACTTC. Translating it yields CASSQHGGIGSSYEQYF.

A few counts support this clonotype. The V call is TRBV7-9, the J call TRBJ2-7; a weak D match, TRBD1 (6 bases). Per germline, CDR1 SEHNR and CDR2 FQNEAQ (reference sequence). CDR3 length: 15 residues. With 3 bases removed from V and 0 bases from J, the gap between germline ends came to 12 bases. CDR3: CASSFVQGNSYEQYF. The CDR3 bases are TGTGCCAGCAGCTTCGTACAGGGTAACTCCTACGAGCAGTACTTC.

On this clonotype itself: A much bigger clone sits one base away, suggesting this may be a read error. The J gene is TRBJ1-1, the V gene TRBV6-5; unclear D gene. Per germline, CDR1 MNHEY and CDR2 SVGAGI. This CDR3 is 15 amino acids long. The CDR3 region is CASSTGPHSDTKAFF. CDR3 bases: TGTGCCAGCAGTACCGGGCCACATTCCGACACTAAAGCTTTCTTT.

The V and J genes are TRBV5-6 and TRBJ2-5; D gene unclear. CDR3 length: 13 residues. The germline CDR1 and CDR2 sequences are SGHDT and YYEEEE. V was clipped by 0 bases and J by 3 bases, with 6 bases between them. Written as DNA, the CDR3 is TGTGCCAGCAGCTTGGAACCGAAAGAGACCCAGTACTTC. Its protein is CASSLEPKETQYF.